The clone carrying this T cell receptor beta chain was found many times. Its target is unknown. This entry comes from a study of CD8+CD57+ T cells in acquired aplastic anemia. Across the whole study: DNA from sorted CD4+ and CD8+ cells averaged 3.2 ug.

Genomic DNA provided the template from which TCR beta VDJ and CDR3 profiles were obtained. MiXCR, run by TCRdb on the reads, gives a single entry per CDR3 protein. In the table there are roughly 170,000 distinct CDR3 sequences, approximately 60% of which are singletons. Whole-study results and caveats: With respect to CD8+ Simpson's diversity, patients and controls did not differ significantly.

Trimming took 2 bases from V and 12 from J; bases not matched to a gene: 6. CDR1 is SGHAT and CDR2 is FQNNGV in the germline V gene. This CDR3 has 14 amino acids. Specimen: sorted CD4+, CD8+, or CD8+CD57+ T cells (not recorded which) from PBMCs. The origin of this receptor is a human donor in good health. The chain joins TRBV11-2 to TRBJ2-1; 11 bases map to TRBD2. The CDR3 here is CASSLFGTSGGQFF. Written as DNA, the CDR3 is TGTGCCAGCAGCTTATTTGGGACTAGCGGAGGGCAGTTCTTC.